Below, 7 T cell receptor beta chains from the same sample are listed, as sequenced in a study of T cells in Graves' hyperthyroidism and ophthalmopathy. RNA transcripts gave rise to amplified TCR beta CDR3 regions. The HTBI primer set was used in a first-round RT-PCR of the TCR CDR3. TCRdb redid the calling of the multiplex PCR reads with MiXCR, one entry per CDR3 protein. Here the sample spans 400,000 to 600,000 distinct CDR3 sequences, 20% to 25% being singletons. The sequenced sample consisted of blood. The receptors were sampled from a man aged 18 to 29 with Graves' hyperthyroidism.

This clonotype occurred many times. The chain couples TRBV28 to TRBJ1-1; 7 bases line up with TRBD1. The CDR3 sequence is 15 residues long. The J segment lost 2 bases and the V segment lost 6 bases, leaving 9 bases of the junction unmatched. The germline V gene encodes CDR1 MDHEN and CDR2 SYDVKM. The CDR3 reads CASRIMTGNNTEAFF. Written as DNA, the CDR3 is TGTGCCAGCAGGATTATGACAGGGAACAACACTGAAGCTTTCTTT. Supplemented by reference TRBV28 and TRBJ1-1, the full variable domain reads DVKVTQSSRYLVKRTGEKVFLECVQDMDHENMFWYRQDPGLGLRLIYFSYDVKMKEKGDIPEGYSVSREKKERFSLILESASTNQTSMYLCASRIMTGNNTEAFFGQGTRLTVV.

The chain carries TRBV5-1 and TRBJ2-7; 8 bases fit TRBD1. The CDR3 extends over 13 amino acids. CDR1 is SGHRS, CDR2 YFSETQ, per germline. Germline trimming cut 5 bases from V and 5 bases from J; bases unmatched to any gene: 6. The CDR3 coding sequence is TGCGCCAGCAGGGACAGGGTAAACGACGAGCAGTACTTC. This codes for CASRDRVNDEQYF.

V is TRBV7-2 and J is TRBJ1-1; D possibly corresponds to TRBD1 (6 bases). V dropped 6 bases and J dropped 3 bases, with 14 bases sitting between them. From germline, CDR1 is SGHTA and CDR2 FQGNSA. The CDR3 is made up of 14 amino acids. The CDR3 nucleotides read TGTGCCAGCAGGAGGGGGGCGCGAGACACTGAAGCTTTCTTT. Translation: CASRRGARDTEAFF. Full variable domain (remainder filled in from reference TRBV7-2 and TRBJ1-1): GAGVSQSPSNKVTEKGKDVELRCDPISGHTALYWYRQSLGQGLEFLIYFQGNSAPDKSGLPSDRFSAERTGGSVSTLTIQRTQQEDSAVYLCASRRGARDTEAFFGQGTRLTVV.

This clonotype was seen at least ten times. The gene calls are TRBV11-3 and TRBJ2-7; possibly TRBD1 for D (6 bases). From germline, CDR1 is SGHNT and CDR2 YENEEA. The CDR3 has 15 amino acids. The ends were cut back, 0 bases at V and 2 bases at J, with 11 bases in the middle. In DNA, the CDR3 is TGTGCCAGCAGCTTAGAGCGACAGGTGCCCTACGAGCAGTACTTC. It is translated as CASSLERQVPYEQYF.

CDR3 sequence reads: CASTWGINYGYTF. The CDR3 nucleotides read TGTGCCAGCACCTGGGGGATTAACTATGGCTACACCTTC. The chain has TRBV28 and TRBJ1-2; possibly TRBD1 for D (5 bases). The germline V gene encodes CDR1 MDHEN and CDR2 SYDVKM. V lost 7 bases and J lost 1, with 10 bases in between. CDR3 length: 13 residues.

This clonotype appeared a single time. This rearrangement joins TRBV29-1 to TRBJ2-6; D ambiguous. This CDR3 has 15 amino acids. From germline, CDR1 is SQVTM and CDR2 ANQGSEA. Trimming took 2 bases from V and 0 from J, leaving 8 bases between them. In DNA form, the CDR3 reads TGCAGCGTTGAAACGGGCGGCTCTGGGGCCAACGTCCTGACTTTC. Translated: CSVETGGSGANVLTF.

This clonotype occurred many times. This chain joins TRBV28 and TRBJ2-7; 8 bases are a match to TRBD2. V was pared by 4 bases and J by 2 bases, with 7 bases of the junction left unmatched. The CDR3 contains 15 residues. The germline V gene has CDR1 MDHEN and CDR2 SYDVKM. The CDR3 bases are TGTGCCAGCAGTTCCCTGGCTAGCGGGCCCTACGAGCAGTACTTC. As protein: CASSSLASGPYEQYF.